This TCR beta chain was captured by sequencing in a study of T-cell memory formation after mild COVID-19. In its sample, this clonotype was seen a few times. TCRdb re-called the 5' RACE reads with MiXCR, one entry per CDR3 protein. The table shows 350,000 to 450,000 distinct CDR3 sequences, with around 24% occurring only once. The sequenced material came from PBMCs or a T cell subset sorted from them (not recorded which). The receptor comes from an adult woman who had mild COVID-19 (a few samples of this study predate the infection). Cell type and time point are not known.

The CDR3 region has the DNA TGTGCCAGCAGCTTAGCTCCGGGCCAGTCTAGGACCGGGGAGCTGTTTTTT. Encoded protein: CASSLAPGQSRTGELFF. The chain uses TRBV7-9 and TRBJ2-2; D not certain. The CDR3 totals 17 residues. Germline V gene data show CDR1 as SEHNR and CDR2 as FQNEAQ (reference sequence). V was shortened by 0 bases and J by 5 bases, with 16 bases between the two germline ends.